This T cell receptor beta chain is from a study of response to subunit inactivated influenza vaccine. A word on this clonotype: Its specificity is unknown.

Regarding the study as a whole: The study's authors posited that every seasonal influenza vaccination enlists few new T cells.

TCRdb fed the RT-PCR reads into MiXCR, producing one record per CDR3 protein. The data hold hundreds of thousands of distinct CDR3 sequences, with around 25% observed a single time. The CDR3 has 14 amino acids. CDR1 and CDR2 (germline): SGHNT, YYREEE (reference sequence). V was shortened by 4 bases and J by 2 bases, with 13 bases between the two germline ends. The chain links TRBV5-4 to TRBJ2-7, with D possibly being TRBD1 (6 bases). The sample in question was CD4+ T cells sorted from PBMCs, obtained more than 4 days after vaccination. The receptor was isolated from a man in his fifties who received an inactivated influenza vaccine. CDR3 in DNA: TGTGCCAGCAGCCTCCGGACAGAACCCTACGAGCAGTACTTC. It is translated as CASSLRTEPYEQYF.